Each of the 9 T cell receptor beta chains below was sequenced from the same sample in a study of tumor-infiltrating lymphocytes in primary liver carcinoma (TCRdb year 2017). Sequencing used an Illumina HiSeq 2500. TCRbeta-specific cDNA was reverse-transcribed from around 0.45 ug total RNA using a constant-region primer and ProtoScript II reverse transcriptase. TCRbeta libraries were built with three nested multiplex PCR rounds, a slightly modified ARM-PCR procedure. The first two PCR rounds used multiplex TRBV1-TRBV30 forward primers with a Cbeta reverse primer, each for roughly 10 cycles. TCRdb cleaned the public reads at Q25 with fastp, built clones with MiXCR and kept in-frame beta chains. Rows with a matching CDR3 protein are joined into one entry that keeps the most common DNA and genes. The table for this sample lists a few hundred thousand distinct CDR3 sequences; around 50% of them were counted only once. The ten top clones hold about 17% of the sample.

RNA from unsorted whole blood was extracted with TRIzol reagent, and germline DNA was obtained with the DNeasy Blood & Tissue kit. The sequencing sample was made of peripheral blood. All receptors derive from a woman aged 25 to 39 with primary liver carcinoma and hepatitis B virus infection.

This clonotype was recorded many times. V and J are TRBV6-2 or TRBV6-3 and TRBJ1-3; D is unclear. CDR3 length: 14 residues. V shed 2 bases and J shed 0 bases, with 5 bases lying between them. From germline, CDR1 is MNHEY and CDR2 SVGEGT. The CDR3 is CASSYQDSGNTIYF. The CDR3 DNA reads as TGTGCCAGCAGTTACCAGGACTCTGGAAACACCATATATTTT.

With regard to this clonotype: A much larger clone lies a single base off, so this may be a read error. The chain joins TRBV11-2 to TRBJ2-4, with D possibly being TRBD1 or TRBD2 (5 bases each). The germline gives CDR1 SGHAT, CDR2 FQNNGV. The CDR3 runs to 16 residues. With 4 bases removed from V and 1 base from J, the gap between germline ends came to 14 bases. This chain's CDR3 is CASSSVGWGAKNIQYF. The DNA for the CDR3 is TGTGCCAGCAGCTCAGTCGGGTGGGGGGCCAAAAACATTCAGTACTTC.

Concerning this clonotype: Compared with germline, one end of the junction differs, possibly owing to a read error. CDR3 DNA sequence: TGTGCCAGGAGCCCTGTAAAAACCCCGGTCTACAATGAGCAGTTCTTC. This translates into CARSPVKTPVYNEQFF. The rearrangement links TRBV4-2 to TRBJ2-1; no clear D. The germline V gene encodes CDR1 LGHNA and CDR2 YNFKEQ. This CDR3 is built from 16 residues.

The V call is TRBV28, the J call TRBJ2-7, with TRBD2 matching over 9 bases. The CDR3 covers 16 residues. The V gene end was trimmed by 2 bases and the J gene end by 3 bases; junction bases not matched to a gene: 8. The germline CDR1 and CDR2 sequences are MDHEN and SYDVKM. The CDR3 here is CASSLRGTSRNYEQYF. In nucleotides, the CDR3 is TGTGCCAGCAGTTTAAGGGGGACTAGCCGTAACTACGAGCAGTACTTC.

As regards this clonotype: Since the CDR3 does not end with the conserved phenylalanine or tryptophan, this likely comes from a read error. The rearrangement links TRBV6-5 to TRBJ2-3, with D tentatively TRBD2 (6 bases). Germline V gene lookup returns CDR1 MNHEY and CDR2 SVGAGI. CDR3 size: 13 residues. CDR3 sequence reads: CASRITSTDMQYL. CDR3 DNA sequence: TGTGCCAGCAGGATCACTAGCACAGATATGCAGTATTTG.

About this clonotype itself: A read error is possible here, since a much larger clone lies one base away. Here the CDR3 omits its conserved ending phenylalanine or tryptophan, so a read error is the likely source. Here the CDR3 reads CASSQGITKYEQYL. CDR3 DNA: TGTGCCAGCAGCCAAGGTATCACAAAGTACGAGCAGTACCTC. The V call is TRBV4-2, the J call TRBJ2-7; D ambiguous. The CDR3 runs 14 residues. V lost 1 base and J lost 4, with 11 bases in between. Germline V gene lookup returns CDR1 LGHNA and CDR2 YNFKEQ.

This clonotype was observed once. This may come from a read error, since a much larger clone is one base off. The chain recombines TRBV29-1 with TRBJ2-7; D is possibly TRBD1 or TRBD2 (6 bases each). The CDR3 spans 12 residues. The V end lost 4 bases, the J end lost 3 bases, and 10 bases lay between the germline ends. CDR1 is SQVTM, CDR2 ANQGSEA, per germline. Here the CDR3 DNA reads TGCAGCGTTGGGGGGGCAGGCTACGAGCAGTACTTC. This gives the protein CSVGGAGYEQYF.

This clonotype was counted at least ten times. The chain's CDR3 is CSVGGDTEAFF. CDR3 sequence (DNA): TGCAGCGTCGGCGGCGACACTGAAGCTTTCTTT. The V gene is TRBV29-1, the J gene TRBJ1-1; D remains ambiguous. Germline lookup yields CDR1 SQVTM and CDR2 ANQGSEA. The length of the CDR3 is 11 residues. The V gene lost 6 bases and the J gene lost 3 bases, with 8 bases spanning the gap.

There are a few counts of this clonotype. This chain links TRBV12-3 or TRBV12-4 with TRBJ1-5; D remains unclear. The CDR3 is 14 amino acids. V shed 3 bases and J shed 10 bases, with 16 bases lying between them. CDR3 nucleotides: TGTGCCAGCAGTTTTGGCGGGGATCGATTCCCCCAGCATTTT. Translating it yields CASSFGGDRFPQHF.